This passage covers 22 T cell receptor beta chains from one sample sequenced in a study of HIV-infected patients and healthy controls. Roughly three months, about 14 weeks, into antiretroviral therapy, follow-up blood was collected. All unsorted peripheral T cells were captured because whole blood was used without fractionation. Approximately 500 ng RNA was reverse transcribed with alpha and beta constant-region primers. Using multiplexing indices, alpha and beta chain libraries were generated apart by chain-specific third strand synthesis. MiXCR, run by TCRdb on the 5' RACE reads, gives a single entry per CDR3 protein. The repertoire has more than 4,500 distinct CDR3 sequences, 20% of them found once; the top ten carry around 29%. Material: blood, obtained during antiretroviral therapy. Receptors originate from an adult with HIV infection.

This clonotype has at least ten counts. The chain recombines TRBV20-1 with TRBJ2-3; 10 bases map to TRBD2. V trimming: 3 bases; J trimming: 2 bases; junction bases outside the gene matches: 8. The CDR3 runs to 16 residues. CDR1 is DFQATT and CDR2 is SNEGSKA in the germline V gene (reference sequence). The CDR3 nucleotides are TGCAGTGCTAGGACCGGGACTAGCGACTACACAGATACGCAGTATTTT. It translates to CSARTGTSDYTDTQYF.

The table lists this clonotype with many counts. The rearrangement joins TRBV2 to TRBJ1-1; no reliable D call. Germline assignment: CDR1 SNHLY and CDR2 FYNNEI. The V and J ends lost 7 bases and 4 bases respectively, with 13 bases between them. CDR3 length equals 13 residues. The CDR3 spells CASNQGLSTEAFF. The CDR3 coding sequence is TGTGCCAGCAATCAAGGGCTGTCCACTGAAGCTTTCTTT.

The chain employs TRBV6-2 or TRBV6-3 and TRBJ1-2; D remains unclear. The CDR3 runs 16 residues. Germline V CDR1 and CDR2: MNHEY, SVGEGT. V was clipped by 7 bases and J by 10 bases, with 28 bases between them. This chain's CDR3 is CASNRLRSTPVNDYTF. CDR3 DNA: TGTGCCAGCAACAGACTCCGTTCGACCCCAGTAAACGACTACACCTTC.

This clonotype was observed many times. Germline and junction disagree at one end, which may indicate a read error. V is TRBV7-8 and J is TRBJ2-5; 8 bases are a match to TRBD1. Germline CDR1 is SGHVS and CDR2 is FQNEAQ. This CDR3 region has 18 residues. CDR3 loop: CASSVATWGQALQETQYF. The CDR3 region has the DNA TGTGCCAGCAGCGTAGCGACCTGGGGACAGGCGCTACAAGAGACCCAGTACTTC.

This clonotype is categorized as medium-sized. This rearrangement joins TRBV29-1 to TRBJ1-2; D is uncertain. The CDR3 is 11 amino acids. V was cut by 0 bases and J by 7 bases, with 6 bases left in between. Per germline, CDR1 SQVTM and CDR2 ANQGSEA. The DNA of the CDR3 is TGCAGCGTTGAAGAGGATTTTGGCTACACCTTC. Protein: CSVEEDFGYTF.

Regarding this clonotype: A much larger clone differs by one base, so this may be a read error. The J gene is TRBJ1-1, the V gene TRBV7-2; possible D gene TRBD1, 6 bases. The germline V gene has CDR1 SGHTA and CDR2 FQGNSA. This CDR3 spans 15 amino acids. The CDR3 protein is CDSSSNRVGSTEAFF. In DNA, the CDR3 is TGTGACAGCAGCTCTAACAGGGTAGGAAGCACTGAAGCTTTCTTT.

On this clonotype itself: The conserved phenylalanine or tryptophan is not found at the CDR3 terminus, so this likely reflects a read error. The J gene is TRBJ2-5, the V gene TRBV10-2; possibly TRBD2 for D (7 bases). Trimming took 8 bases from V and 1 from J, leaving 17 bases between them. The CDR3 totals 15 residues. CDR1 WSHSY and CDR2 SAAADI come from the germline V gene. The CDR3 spells CASATRGGLQETQYL. The CDR3 DNA is TGCGCCAGCGCCACAAGGGGGGGGCTCCAAGAGACCCAGTACTTA.

This clonotype was detected many times. The chain recombines TRBV3-1 with TRBJ2-1, with 8 bases fitting TRBD2. V gave up 3 bases and J gave up 5 bases; unmatched junction bases: 12. The CDR3 is 17 residues long. Per germline, CDR1 LGHDT and CDR2 YNNKEL (reference sequence). The CDR3, as DNA: TGTGCCAGCAGCCAGACCTTCGGCGCGGGGGGAGACAATGAGCAGTTCTTC. Translation gives CASSQTFGAGGDNEQFF.

This clonotype was detected only once. This chain joins TRBV13 and TRBJ2-5; 8 nucleotides line up with TRBD1. V gave up 5 bases and J gave up 1 base; unmatched junction bases: 9. CDR3 length: 16 amino acids. Germline V gene sequence: CDR1 PRHDT, CDR2 FYEKMQ (reference sequence). The CDR3 DNA reads TGTGCCAGCAGCACCCGACAGGGGACCACCCAAGAGACCCAGTACTTC. Translation gives CASSTRQGTTQETQYF. Full variable domain (rest looked up from reference TRBV13 and TRBJ2-5): AAGVIQSPRHLIKEKRETATLKCYPIPRHDTVYWYQQGPGQDPQFLISFYEKMQSDKGSIPDRFSAQQFSDYHSELNMSSLELGDSALYFCASSTRQGTTQETQYFGPGTRLLVL.

This clonotype showed up many times. This chain uses TRBV5-6 with TRBJ2-7; tentative D call: TRBD1 (6 bases). CDR3 length: 14 amino acids. V lost 3 bases and J 0 bases, leaving 10 bases between the germline ends. Germline CDR1 is SGHDT and CDR2 is YYEEEE. CDR3 sequence: CASSSGQSSYEQYF. In nucleotides, the CDR3 is TGTGCCAGCAGCTCCGGACAGAGCTCCTACGAGCAGTACTTC.

The gene calls are TRBV6-1 and TRBJ2-2; weak D call: TRBD1 (6 bases). This CDR3 contains 16 residues. The V end was cut by 7 bases, the J end by 5 bases, with 20 bases between. Germline CDR1 is MNHNS and CDR2 is SASEGT. The CDR3 DNA is TGTGCCAGCAACGGACAGTGGGCGACCGGAACCGGGGAGCTGTTTTTT. Amino acid sequence: CASNGQWATGTGELFF.

With regard to this clonotype: A much bigger clone sits one base away, suggesting this may be a read error. The chain recombines TRBV29-1 with TRBJ1-1, with D unresolved. Germline CDR1 is SQVTM and CDR2 is ANQGSEA. The CDR3 totals 11 residues. The CDR3 DNA follows: TGCAGAGTTGACCGTTTCACTGAAGCTTTCTTT. As protein: CRVDRFTEAFF. The full variable domain, rest sourced from reference TRBV29-1 and TRBJ1-1, is SAVISQKPSRDICQRGTSLTIQCQVDSQVTMMFWYRQQPGQSLTLIATANQGSEATYESGFVIDKFPISRPNLTFSTLTVSNMSPEDSSIYLCRVDRFTEAFFGQGTRLTVV.

This clonotype counts as medium-sized. V is TRBV12-3 or TRBV12-4 and J is TRBJ2-3, with D possibly being TRBD2 (5 bases). V was pared by 1 base and J by 5 bases, with 10 bases between. There are 14 residues in the CDR3. The CDR3 nucleotides are TGTGCCAGCAGTTTAGTCCTAGCTGTAGATACGCAGTATTTT. This gives the protein CASSLVLAVDTQYF.

By sample fraction, this clonotype is medium-sized. This chain connects TRBV5-6 to TRBJ2-5; D ambiguous. The germline gives CDR1 SGHDT, CDR2 YYEEEE. V was trimmed by 2 bases and J by 4 bases, leaving 3 bases between them. The CDR3 length is 11 residues. CDR3 region: CASSFSETQYF. In DNA form, the CDR3 reads TGTGCCAGCAGCTTCTCAGAGACCCAGTACTTC.

The chain recombines TRBV18 with TRBJ1-5; no firm D call. Trimming took 2 bases from V and 5 from J, leaving 4 bases between them. CDR3 size: 12 residues. The germline V gene encodes CDR1 KGHSH and CDR2 LQKENI. Written as DNA, the CDR3 is TGTGCCAGCTCACCATGGGATCAGCCCCAGCATTTT. Translation: CASSPWDQPQHF.

This clonotype qualifies as medium-sized. The genes are TRBV20-1 and TRBJ2-1; TRBD1 agrees at 7 bases. After removal of 4 bases from V and 4 bases from J, the junction contained 4 bases not matched to a gene. The length of the CDR3 is 13 residues. Germline CDR1 is DFQATT and CDR2 is SNEGSKA (reference sequence). CDR3 in amino acids: CSATGQLYNEQFF. CDR3 sequence (DNA): TGCAGTGCTACGGGACAGTTATACAATGAGCAGTTCTTC.

This clonotype is judged medium-sized. The chain is built from TRBV5-6 and TRBJ1-1; D is ambiguous. The V gene's germline CDR1 is SGHDT and CDR2 YYEEEE. CDR3 size: 14 residues. Deletions cut 3 bases from V and 1 base from J, with 10 bases between. The CDR3 here is CASSWPGPNTEAFF. The CDR3 nucleotides read TGTGCCAGCAGCTGGCCCGGACCGAACACTGAAGCTTTCTTT.

This clonotype is medium-sized in the sample. This chain links TRBV3-1 with TRBJ2-7, with D perhaps matching TRBD2 (5 bases). V gave up 0 bases and J gave up 9 bases, with 6 bases separating them. CDR3 length: 11 residues. CDR1 and CDR2 from the germline V gene are LGHDT and YNNKEL (reference sequence). Here the CDR3 reads CASSQEGRQYF. CDR3 in DNA: TGTGCCAGCAGCCAAGAGGGGAGGCAGTACTTC.

This clonotype is deemed medium-sized. The rearrangement uses TRBV4-3 and TRBJ2-7; 7 bases match TRBD2. The V gene end was trimmed by 0 bases and the J gene end by 3 bases; junction bases not matched to a gene: 8. The germline CDR1 and CDR2 sequences are LGHNA and YSLEER. CDR3 length: 16 residues. CDR3 protein: CASSQDLLAALYEQYF. In DNA, the CDR3 is TGCGCCAGCAGCCAAGATCTCCTAGCGGCGCTCTACGAGCAGTACTTC.

To note about this clonotype: A single base separates this from a much larger clone, so it may be a read error. V gene TRBV5-1 combines with J gene TRBJ2-3; D possibly corresponds to TRBD2 (7 bases). The CDR3 has 15 residues. Per the germline V gene, CDR1 is SGHRS and CDR2 is YFSETQ. The CDR3 DNA follows: TGCGCCAGCAGATTGGAGTGGGGGGGCCAGGATACGCAGTATTTT. Its translation: CASRLEWGGQDTQYF.

Notes on this clonotype: A much larger clone is a single base away; this may be a read error. The rearrangement links TRBV20-1 to TRBJ2-3, with TRBD2 matching over 8 bases. This CDR3 contains 13 residues. Germline lookup yields CDR1 DFQATT and CDR2 SNEGSKA (reference sequence). V gave up 7 bases and J gave up 1 base; unmatched junction bases: 4. This CDR3 reads CSDSSGGTDTQYF. The DNA of the CDR3 is TGCAGTGATAGTAGCGGGGGCACAGATACGCAGTATTTT.

This clonotype is medium-sized within its sample. V is TRBV20-1 and J is TRBJ1-6, with a possible D match to TRBD1 (5 bases). Germline CDR1 DFQATT, CDR2 SNEGSKA (reference sequence). V gave up 2 bases and J gave up 7 bases, with 12 bases separating them. There are 14 residues in the CDR3. DNA of the CDR3: TGCAGTGCTAGACCGGGACTGACCAATTCACCCCTCCACTTT. It translates to CSARPGLTNSPLHF.